Listed here is a single T cell receptor beta chain. What it binds is unknown. The record originates from a study of chemoradiotherapy in HPV16-positive cancers. Study results and caveats: During treatment, candidate HPV-specific clones and E7-related motifs expanded in tumor.

Repeated repertoire sampling spanned the course of chemoradiotherapy. The protocol was immunoSEQ multiplex PCR, while the TCRdb copy is restricted to in-frame clones and leaves out a portion. Among several thousand clones listed, 70% to 80% were seen once. The CDR3 length is 14 residues. V lost 4 bases and J lost 1, with 13 bases in between. The V gene's germline CDR1 is GTSNPN and CDR2 SVGIG (reference sequence). The sequences come from tumor tissue, collected from a patient who underwent chemoradiotherapy. V usage is TRBV30 and J usage is TRBJ1-1; perhaps TRBD1 as D (5 bases). The TCR comes from a human donor with HPV-associated anogenital cancer. The CDR3 reads CAWTPGLTNTEAFF. The CDR3 coding sequence is TGTGCCTGGACCCCGGGACTGACGAACACTGAAGCTTTCTTT. The variable domain in full, with the rest retrieved from reference TRBV30 and TRBJ1-1, is SQTIHQWPATLVQPVGSPLSLECTVEGTSNPNLYWYRQAAGRGLQLLFYSVGIGQISSEVPQNLSASRPQDRQFILSSKKLLLSDSGFYLCAWTPGLTNTEAFFGQGTRLTVV.